The 16 T cell receptor beta chains reported below all come from one sample, sequenced in a study of T cells in Graves' hyperthyroidism and ophthalmopathy. RNA transcripts were the template for amplifying TCR beta CDR3 regions. During a first-round RT-PCR of the TCR CDR3, the HTBI primer set was used. TCRdb fed the multiplex PCR reads into MiXCR, producing one record per CDR3 protein. The sample comprises roughly 170,000 distinct CDR3 sequences, approximately 15% of which are singletons, and 25% to 30% rests with the top ten. Sample: blood. The receptors shown here come from a woman aged 45-65 years with Graves' hyperthyroidism.

This clonotype showed up many times. This chain joins TRBV7-2 and TRBJ2-5, with 8 positions matching TRBD2. CDR1 and CDR2 from the germline V gene are SGHTA and FQGNSA. The CDR3 covers 16 residues. J lost 5 bases, V lost 1 base, and 9 bases had no gene match. The CDR3 protein is CASSLGVGGAGETQYF. CDR3 sequence (DNA): TGTGCCAGCAGCTTAGGGGTCGGGGGGGCAGGGGAGACCCAGTACTTC.

This clonotype was seen once. A read error may explain this, as a much larger clone is one base away. The rearrangement joins TRBV7-7 to TRBJ2-3, with D possibly being TRBD1 or TRBD2 (5 bases each). CDR3 length: 13 residues. Germline CDR1 SSHAT, CDR2 FNYEAQ (reference sequence). The CDR3 region has the DNA TGTGCTAGCAACTTGGGGGACACAGATACGCAGTATTTT. This translates into CASNLGDTDTQYF.

This clonotype has a count of ten or more. The rearrangement uses TRBV7-9 and TRBJ1-1; no reliable D call. The V end was cut by 5 bases, the J end by 3 bases, with 13 bases between. This CDR3 contains 14 residues. The germline CDR1 and CDR2 sequences are SEHNR and FQNEAQ (reference sequence). CDR3 bases: TGTGCCAGCAGCCCCTTGTCCGGACACACTGAAGCTTTCTTT. This encodes CASSPLSGHTEAFF. Together with reference TRBV7-9 and TRBJ1-1, the CDR3 gives the full variable domain: DTGVSQNPRHKITKRGQNVTFRCDPISEHNRLYWYRQTLGQGPEFLTYFQNEAQLEKSRLLSDRFSAERPKGSFSTLEIQRTEQGDSAMYLCASSPLSGHTEAFFGQGTRLTVV.

A few counts support this clonotype. A clone one base away is much larger, so this may be a read error. The chain carries TRBV19 and TRBJ2-1, with 7 bases aligning to TRBD1. CDR1 LNHDA and CDR2 SQIVND come from the germline V gene (reference sequence). The CDR3 length is 13 residues. The CDR3 loop is CASSFGTANEQLF. DNA of the CDR3: TGTGCCAGTAGTTTCGGGACAGCCAATGAGCAGCTCTTC. The whole variable domain, remainder taken from reference TRBV19 and TRBJ2-1, is DGGITQSPKYLFRKEGQNVTLSCEQNLNHDAMYWYRQDPGQGLRLIYYSQIVNDFQKGDIAEGYSVSREKKESFPLTVTSAQKNPTAFYLCASSFGTANEQLFGPGTRLTVL.

V is TRBV25-1 and J is TRBJ1-1; TRBD1 might be the D (5 bases). Germline loops: CDR1 MGHDK, CDR2 SYGVNS. V was clipped by 5 bases and J by 3 bases, with 13 bases between them. The CDR3 is 14 residues long. The CDR3 region is CASSSQGAYTEAFF. CDR3 DNA: TGTGCCAGCAGTAGTCAGGGAGCGTACACTGAAGCTTTCTTT.

In DNA, the CDR3 is TGCGCCAGCAGCCAAGGGGAGGGGGTGGTAAATACGCAGTATTTT. Translated: CASSQGEGVVNTQYF. This sequence joins TRBV4-1 and TRBJ2-3; D is possibly TRBD2 (7 bases). The V end was cut by 1 base, the J end by 7 bases, with 15 bases between. Germline CDR1 is MGHRA and CDR2 is YSYEKL. The CDR3 loop spans 15 amino acids.

Many counts were recorded for this clonotype. The V gene is TRBV20-1, the J gene TRBJ1-5, with a weak D call TRBD1 (5 bases). There are 16 residues in the CDR3. V lost 0 bases, J lost 6 bases, and 18 bases lay in between. Germline CDR1 reads DFQATT; CDR2 reads SNEGSKA (reference sequence). The CDR3 loop reads CSAREVVRETVQPQHF. The CDR3 DNA follows: TGCAGTGCTAGAGAGGTGGTCAGGGAGACGGTTCAGCCCCAGCATTTT.

This clonotype was recorded at least ten times. The gene calls are TRBV7-6 and TRBJ1-1; 9 bases align to TRBD1. CDR1 SGHVS and CDR2 FNYEAQ come from the germline V gene. V was pared by 3 bases and J by 4 bases, with 3 bases of the junction left unmatched. The CDR3 totals 14 residues. The CDR3 DNA reads as TGTGCCAGCAGCTTGACAGGGGGGGCCACTGAAGCTTTCTTT. Protein product: CASSLTGGATEAFF.

In this sample, this clonotype turned up many times. The chain couples TRBV19 to TRBJ2-1; 7 nucleotides line up with TRBD2. This CDR3 comprises 16 residues. V gave up 3 bases and J gave up 5 bases; unmatched junction bases: 10. CDR1 is LNHDA, CDR2 SQIVND, per germline (reference sequence). CDR3 DNA sequence: TGTGCCAGTAGTATCATCGGCGGGGGAAGGGACAATGAGCAGTTCTTC. This sequence encodes CASSIIGGGRDNEQFF.

The chain carries TRBV3-1 and TRBJ1-3, with unresolved D. The germline CDR1 and CDR2 sequences are LGHDT and YNNKEL (reference sequence). The CDR3 is 14 residues long. V was cut by 3 bases and J by 2 bases, with 8 bases left in between. The CDR3 here is CASSQGFAGNTIYF. The CDR3 DNA reads as TGTGCCAGCAGCCAGGGATTTGCTGGAAACACCATATATTTT.

In its sample, this clonotype was seen many times. The gene calls are TRBV20-1 and TRBJ1-2, with a tentative D call TRBD1 (6 bases). The CDR3 runs 14 residues. Trimming pared 3 bases from V and 4 bases from J, leaving 15 bases between. In germline, CDR1 is DFQATT, CDR2 SNEGSKA (reference sequence). The CDR3 spells CSASYRDVVYGYTF. CDR3 bases: TGCAGTGCTAGTTACAGGGATGTAGTCTATGGCTACACCTTC.

The gene calls are TRBV2 and TRBJ2-1; D remains ambiguous. The CDR3 is 16 residues long. Deletions cut 10 bases from V and 3 bases from J, with 22 bases between. CDR1 is SNHLY and CDR2 is FYNNEI in the germline V gene. The CDR3 region has the DNA TGTGCCACCCCCCTCGCCGGGCCCCAAAACTACAATGAGCAGTTCTTC. It specifies CATPLAGPQNYNEQFF.

In this sample, this clonotype turned up a few times. The gene calls are TRBV2 and TRBJ2-2; D is uncertain. Trimming left V 4 bases short and J 0 bases short, with 9 bases between. The germline V gene has CDR1 SNHLY and CDR2 FYNNEI. There are 15 residues in the CDR3. The CDR3 DNA follows: TGTGCCAGCAGTGCGCGGACGCCGAACACCGGGGAGCTGTTTTTT. It specifies CASSARTPNTGELFF.

The rearrangement uses TRBV5-1 and TRBJ2-1; TRBD2 matches 11 bases. The germline V gene encodes CDR1 SGHRS and CDR2 YFSETQ. V shed 4 bases and J 9 bases; nucleotides not matched to a gene: 6. CDR3 length: 14 residues. The CDR3 here is CASSPGLAGGEQFF. CDR3 in DNA: TGCGCCAGCAGCCCAGGGCTAGCGGGAGGTGAGCAGTTCTTC. The whole variable domain, remainder taken from reference TRBV5-1 and TRBJ2-1, is KAGVTQTPRYLIKTRGQQVTLSCSPISGHRSVSWYQQTPGQGLQFLFEYFSETQRNKGNFPGRFSGRQFSNSRSEMNVSTLELGDSALYLCASSPGLAGGEQFFGPGTRLTVL.

This clonotype was observed many times. V and J are TRBV6-4 and TRBJ2-5, with 7 bases identical to TRBD2. This CDR3 spans 12 amino acids. Germline trimming cut 6 bases from V and 7 bases from J; bases unmatched to any gene: 5. CDR1 is MRHNA, CDR2 SNTAGT, per germline. DNA for the CDR3: TGTGCCAGCAGGGACCCGGGGGGGACCCAGTACTTC. This codes for CASRDPGGTQYF.

This clonotype was counted many times. The rearrangement uses TRBV19 and TRBJ1-5; D gene unclear. Trimming removed 3 bases from V and 6 bases from J, with 12 bases in between. Germline V gene data show CDR1 as LNHDA and CDR2 as SQIVND (reference sequence). The CDR3 runs to 14 residues. The CDR3 bases are TGTGCCAGTAGTATCCTGGACGGAATTCAGCCCCAGCATTTT. As protein: CASSILDGIQPQHF.